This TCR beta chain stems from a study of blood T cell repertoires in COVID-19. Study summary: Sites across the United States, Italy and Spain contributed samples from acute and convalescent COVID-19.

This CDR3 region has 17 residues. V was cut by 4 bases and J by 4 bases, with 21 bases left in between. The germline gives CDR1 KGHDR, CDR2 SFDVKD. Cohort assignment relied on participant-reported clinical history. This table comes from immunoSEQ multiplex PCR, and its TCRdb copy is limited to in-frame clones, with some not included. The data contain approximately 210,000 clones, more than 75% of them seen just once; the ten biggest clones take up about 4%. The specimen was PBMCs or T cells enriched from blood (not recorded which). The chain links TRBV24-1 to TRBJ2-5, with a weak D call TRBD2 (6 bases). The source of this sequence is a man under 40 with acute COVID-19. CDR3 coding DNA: TGTGCCACCAGTGACCCACCCTTCGGGGGTCTAGGAGAGACCCAGTACTTC. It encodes CATSDPPFGGLGETQYF.